The 17 T cell receptor beta chains presented below share a single source sample, sequenced in a study of blood T cell repertoires in COVID-19 (dated by TCRdb to 2020 to 2022). The library was built by means of the immunoSEQ multiplex PCR assay. TCRdb stores this immuneACCESS table with in-frame sequences only. Part of the clones is absent; in the studies checked, under half of the shortfall reflects unresolved V genes, and no reason is known for the rest. Present in this sample are some 100,000 clones, approximately 87% of which were seen just once. The ten largest clonotypes hold roughly 15% of the sample. Material: peripheral blood. These receptors were taken from a human donor in a cohort sampled during active COVID-19.

The V gene is TRBV19, the J gene TRBJ2-6; D uncertain. The germline gives CDR1 LNHDA, CDR2 SQIVND (reference sequence). The CDR3 consists of 16 residues. V was shortened by 7 bases and J by 2 bases, with 15 bases between the two germline ends. The CDR3 reads CASTSIGGAGANVLTF. Written as DNA, the CDR3 is TGTGCCAGTACCTCAATTGGCGGTGCTGGGGCCAACGTCCTGACTTTC.

This clone has a handful of counts. The J gene is TRBJ1-4, the V gene TRBV5-1; D might be TRBD1 (5 bases). V lost 1 base and J 6 bases, leaving 10 bases between the germline ends. Germline V gives CDR1 SGHRS, CDR2 YFSETQ. The CDR3 length is 14 residues. The CDR3 sequence: CASSLWQGDEKLFF. The DNA for the CDR3 is TGCGCCAGCAGCTTGTGGCAAGGGGATGAAAAACTGTTTTTT. Variable domain in full (rest from reference TRBV5-1 and TRBJ1-4): KAGVTQTPRYLIKTRGQQVTLSCSPISGHRSVSWYQQTPGQGLQFLFEYFSETQRNKGNFPGRFSGRQFSNSRSEMNVSTLELGDSALYLCASSLWQGDEKLFFGSGTQLSVL.

The chain recombines TRBV5-1 with TRBJ1-2; a possible D gene is TRBD1 (5 bases). The V gene's germline CDR1 is SGHRS and CDR2 YFSETQ. V lost 3 bases, J lost 4 bases, and 13 bases lay in between. This CDR3 has 14 amino acids. The CDR3 is CASSSGTEGYGYTF. For the CDR3, the DNA is TGCGCCAGCAGCTCCGGGACTGAGGGCTATGGCTACACCTTC.

The gene calls are TRBV5-4 and TRBJ2-1; TRBD2 is a possible D gene (5 bases). Looked up from germline, CDR1 is SGHNT and CDR2 is YYREEE (reference sequence). With 5 bases removed from V and 1 base from J, the gap between germline ends came to 16 bases. This CDR3 comprises 16 residues. The CDR3 spells CASRADVTISYNEQFF. The CDR3 DNA reads TGTGCCAGCAGAGCGGACGTGACCATTTCCTACAATGAGCAGTTCTTC.

This clone was seen once. The V gene is TRBV28, the J gene TRBJ2-2; D call uncertain. V lost 3 bases and J 0 bases, leaving 11 bases between the germline ends. Germline CDR1 is MDHEN and CDR2 is SYDVKM. The CDR3 runs to 16 residues. DNA for the CDR3: TGTGCCAGCAGTTTCGTGGTCAGCGCGAACACCGGGGAGCTGTTTTTT. Translated, it gives CASSFVVSANTGELFF.

This clone has only one observation. The V gene is TRBV11-2, the J gene TRBJ1-2; no clear D gene. This CDR3 is built from 13 residues. Germline V gene data show CDR1 as SGHAT and CDR2 as FQNNGV. V gave up 3 bases and J gave up 0 bases, with 5 bases separating them. CDR3 sequence reads: CASSFSSNYGYTF. The CDR3, as DNA: TGTGCCAGCAGCTTCAGTTCTAACTATGGCTACACCTTC.

This chain joins TRBV19 and TRBJ1-2; D remains ambiguous. The CDR3 sequence is 14 residues long. Trimming shortened V by 6 bases and J by 0 bases, and 11 bases separated the two germline ends. Germline V gene data show CDR1 as LNHDA and CDR2 as SQIVND (reference sequence). As DNA, the CDR3 is TGTGCCAGTAGGGTCCCGGGAGCTAACTATGGCTACACCTTC. Translated: CASRVPGANYGYTF.

The chain uses TRBV7-9 and TRBJ1-6; no reliable D call. Trimming removed 1 base at V and 7 bases at J, with 8 bases between. CDR3 length: 14 residues. CDR1 is SEHNR and CDR2 is FQNEAQ in the germline V gene (reference sequence). The CDR3 region is CASSLVSRNSPLHF. In nucleotides, the CDR3 is TGTGCCAGCAGCTTAGTTTCCCGGAATTCACCCCTCCACTTT.

CDR3 in amino acids: CASSSDRGPRSSGNTIYF. CDR3 DNA sequence: TGTGCCAGCAGCTCGGACAGGGGGCCTCGCTCCTCTGGAAACACCATATATTTT. The V call is TRBV5-4, the J call TRBJ1-3, with TRBD1 matching over 11 bases. The germline V gene encodes CDR1 SGHNT and CDR2 YYREEE (reference sequence). The V gene end was trimmed by 3 bases and the J gene end by 0 bases; junction bases not matched to a gene: 8. The CDR3 sequence is 18 residues long.

V usage is TRBV30 and J usage is TRBJ2-6; TRBD2 might be the D (5 bases). The CDR3 is 14 residues long. Germline V CDR1 and CDR2: GTSNPN, SVGIG (reference sequence). V shed 8 bases and J shed 6 bases, with 17 bases lying between them. CDR3 loop: CAGYQTRAANVLTF. CDR3 DNA sequence: TGTGCCGGTTACCAGACGCGGGCGGCCAACGTCCTGACTTTC.

The V gene is TRBV3-1 (or the pseudogene TRBV3-2), the J gene TRBJ2-5, with TRBD1 matching over 7 bases. The CDR3 is 16 residues long. The V gene end was trimmed by 4 bases and the J gene end by 4 bases; junction bases not matched to a gene: 12. CDR1 and CDR2 from the germline V gene are LGHDT and YNNKEL (reference sequence). The CDR3 reads CASSPGTAAFRETQYF. The CDR3 DNA reads as TGTGCCAGCAGCCCCGGGACAGCAGCCTTTAGAGAGACCCAGTACTTC.

This chain uses TRBV25-1 with TRBJ1-3, with 10 bases lining up with TRBD1. V shed 3 bases, J shed 4 bases, and the junction held 3 bases outside the gene matches. The CDR3 spans 15 residues. Germline CDR1 reads MGHDK; CDR2 reads SYGVNS. The CDR3 sequence: CASSDDRGRGNTIYF. CDR3 DNA: TGTGCCAGCAGTGACGACAGGGGGCGAGGAAACACCATATATTTT.

This rearrangement joins TRBV18 to TRBJ1-4; 8 bases are shared with TRBD1. Germline CDR1 reads KGHSH; CDR2 reads LQKENI. V shed 5 bases and J 2 bases; nucleotides not matched to a gene: 7. The CDR3 runs to 16 residues. CDR3 DNA sequence: TGTGCCAGCTCATTCGGACAGGGTCGGACTAATGAAAAACTGTTTTTT. It codes for CASSFGQGRTNEKLFF.

CDR3 sequence: CASSQGVGSGNTIYF. In DNA, the CDR3 is TGCGCCAGCAGCCAAGGCGTCGGCTCTGGAAACACCATATATTTT. This chain links TRBV4-3 with TRBJ1-3; D is unclear. This CDR3 comprises 15 residues. The V gene's germline CDR1 is LGHNA and CDR2 YSLEER. The V gene lost 1 base and the J gene lost 0 bases, with 7 bases spanning the gap.

This clone has only one observation. The chain carries TRBV4-1 and TRBJ2-6; 7 bases match TRBD1. The CDR3 contains 14 residues. Germline V gene sequence: CDR1 MGHRA, CDR2 YSYEKL. The ends lost 6 bases at V and 2 bases at J; junction bases unmatched: 1. The CDR3 DNA reads as TGCGCCAGCAGAGGGGGCGCTGGGGCCAACGTCCTGACTTTC. As protein: CASRGGAGANVLTF.

The rearrangement links TRBV2 to TRBJ1-5, with 10 positions matching TRBD1. Losses at the gene ends were 7 bases for V and 6 bases for J; bases not matched to a gene: 6. The CDR3 is 14 residues long. Germline V gene data show CDR1 as SNHLY and CDR2 as FYNNEI. CDR3 nucleotide sequence: TGTGCCAGCACTAAGACAGGGGGCCTTCAGCCCCAGCATTTT. Encoded protein: CASTKTGGLQPQHF.

J is TRBJ1-3 and V is TRBV12-5; D is unclear. The germline V and J ends were trimmed by 5 bases and 0 bases, with 14 bases remaining between them. CDR3 length equals 16 residues. Germline assignment: CDR1 LGHNT and CDR2 FRNRAP. The CDR3 sequence is CASGTTRLTSGNTIYF. The CDR3 DNA sequence: TGTGCTAGTGGTACTACGAGGCTGACCTCTGGAAACACCATATATTTT.